The 19 T cell receptor beta chains given below trace back to one sample, sequenced in a study of shared clonotypes between healthy human individuals (TCRdb year 2020). The library was obtained by the immunoSEQ multiplex PCR assay. TCRdb took this table from immuneACCESS and kept in-frame rearrangements with V and J called. Such tables lack part of the clones; where checked against another copy, unresolved V genes explain under half of the gap, and the rest is unexplained. This sample has about 2 million clones in its table, and around 96% of those were observed once. Of the sample, approximately 1.2% is held by the ten largest clones. CD8 naive samples were obtained by positive selection for CCR7 among CD45RO-negative cells, yielding a CD45RA+CCR7+ population from which TemRA cells were excluded. The material sequenced was naive CD8+ T cells sorted from blood. The cell subset or site label for this specimen denotes: CD45RA+CCR7+. All receptors derive from a man younger than 30 in good health.

The chain carries TRBV7-9 and TRBJ2-1, with TRBD1 as a possible D gene (7 bases). Germline-derived CDR1 and CDR2 are SEHNR and FQNEAQ (reference sequence). The CDR3 length is 15 residues. Trimming cost V 2 bases and J 7 bases, with 15 bases left between them. The CDR3 DNA sequence: TGTGCCAGCAGCTTAAGCACAGGGGAGGTAAATGAGCAGTTCTTC. It is translated as CASSLSTGEVNEQFF.

The chain recombines TRBV6-1 with TRBJ2-7; D may be TRBD1 or TRBD2 (6 bases each). Trimming removed 4 bases from V and 2 bases from J, with 9 bases in between. The CDR3 has 13 amino acids. Germline CDR1 reads MNHNS; CDR2 reads SASEGT. This CDR3 reads CASSVRDTYEQYF. The CDR3 bases are TGTGCCAGCAGTGTGCGGGACACCTACGAGCAGTACTTC.

This sequence joins TRBV6-1 and TRBJ1-1; D gene ambiguous. CDR1 is MNHNS and CDR2 is SASEGT in the germline V gene. The V end lost 6 bases, the J end lost 5 bases, and 10 bases lay between the germline ends. The CDR3 sequence is 12 residues long. The CDR3 region has the DNA TGTGCCAGCAGCCTTCGAGAGACTGAAGCTTTCTTT. Translation: CASSLRETEAFF.

The CDR3 nucleotides are TGTGCCAGTAGTATTTACACTAGCGGTTTCACAGACACCGGGGAGCTGTTTTTT. It yields the protein CASSIYTSGFTDTGELFF. V usage is TRBV19 and J usage is TRBJ2-2, with TRBD2 matching over 8 bases. V shed 3 bases and J 3 bases; nucleotides not matched to a gene: 12. The CDR3 runs 18 residues. The germline CDR1 and CDR2 sequences are LNHDA and SQIVND (reference sequence).

The J gene is TRBJ2-5, the V gene TRBV7-6; no definite D call. V lost 2 bases and J 1 base, leaving 11 bases between the germline ends. The CDR3 is 15 amino acids. Germline loops: CDR1 SGHVS, CDR2 FNYEAQ. The DNA of the CDR3 is TGTGCCAGCAGCTTAATTGGCGGAGCCCAAGAGACCCAGTACTTC. Its protein product is CASSLIGGAQETQYF. Full variable domain (remainder filled in from reference TRBV7-6 and TRBJ2-5): GAGVSQSPRYKVTKRGQDVALRCDPISGHVSLYWYRQALGQGPEFLTYFNYEAQQDKSGLPNDRFSAERPEGSISTLTIQRTEQRDSAMYRCASSLIGGAQETQYFGPGTRLLVL.

V is TRBV4-1 and J is TRBJ2-2; D unresolved. V lost 1 base, J lost 1 base, and 7 bases lay in between. Looked up from germline, CDR1 is MGHRA and CDR2 is YSYEKL. This CDR3 spans 15 amino acids. For the CDR3, the DNA is TGCGCCAGCAGCCAAGTTGGAATGAACACCGGGGAGCTGTTTTTT. As protein: CASSQVGMNTGELFF.

This clone turned up a few times. CDR3 nucleotides: TGTGCCAGCAGCTCCGGCAGGGACTGGGGACATTCTGGAAACACCATATATTTT. This sequence encodes CASSSGRDWGHSGNTIYF. The chain couples TRBV7-9 to TRBJ1-3; a weak D match, TRBD1 (6 bases). The CDR3 has 18 amino acids. The V end was cut by 4 bases, the J end by 1 base, with 20 bases between. Germline-derived CDR1 and CDR2 are SEHNR and FQNEAQ (reference sequence).

The chain combines TRBV27 with TRBJ1-5; D might be TRBD1 (5 bases). V lost 8 bases to trimming and J lost 6 bases, with 11 bases between them. There are 12 residues in the CDR3. In germline, CDR1 is MNHEY, CDR2 SMNVEV (reference sequence). CDR3 sequence (DNA): TGTGCCAGCGGCATGGGGCCTCAGCCCCAGCATTTT. As protein: CASGMGPQPQHF.

The chain joins TRBV10-3 to TRBJ2-1; 11 bases fit TRBD2. Germline CDR1 is ENHRY and CDR2 is SYGVKD. The CDR3 is 15 amino acids. V lost 4 bases to trimming and J lost 6 bases; unmatched junction nucleotides: 5. CDR3 in amino acids: CAISAATSGTNEQFF. CDR3 bases: TGTGCCATCAGTGCAGCGACTAGCGGGACCAATGAGCAGTTCTTC.

The chain is built from TRBV4-3 and TRBJ2-7, with no clear D. The length of the CDR3 is 13 residues. CDR1 is LGHNA and CDR2 is YSLEER in the germline V gene. Between the trimmed V and J ends, which lost 1 base and 3 bases, there was a span of 7 bases. The CDR3 region has the DNA TGCGCCAGCAGCCAAGTTAGGAACTACGAGCAGTACTTC. Its translation is CASSQVRNYEQYF.

The chain is built from TRBV28 and TRBJ1-1; tentative D call: TRBD1 (5 bases). Trimming shortened V by 6 bases and J by 1 base, and 12 bases separated the two germline ends. The V gene's germline CDR1 is MDHEN and CDR2 SYDVKM. CDR3 length: 14 residues. The CDR3: CASRAGLWNTEAFF. In nucleotides, the CDR3 is TGTGCCAGCAGAGCGGGACTGTGGAACACTGAAGCTTTCTTT.

This clone was observed once. This chain joins TRBV28 and TRBJ2-5; D may be TRBD2 (5 bases). Germline-derived CDR1 and CDR2 are MDHEN and SYDVKM. With 5 bases removed from V and 2 bases from J, the gap between germline ends came to 9 bases. This CDR3 region has 13 residues. The CDR3 protein is CASSDGSQETQYF. DNA for the CDR3: TGTGCCAGCAGTGATGGGAGTCAAGAGACCCAGTACTTC.

About this clone: Other DNA sequences from this sample encode an identical CDR3 as well. The chain recombines TRBV6-5 with TRBJ2-2; D perhaps matches TRBD1 (6 bases). The germline gives CDR1 MNHEY, CDR2 SVGAGI. Trimming shortened V by 6 bases and J by 8 bases, and 16 bases separated the two germline ends. The CDR3 has 14 amino acids. CDR3 in amino acids: CASSYGQLTGELFF. CDR3 nucleotides: TGTGCCAGCAGCTACGGACAGCTGACGGGGGAGCTGTTTTTT.

CDR3 amino acids: CASSQSLYEQYF. CDR3 sequence (DNA): TGTGCCAGCAGCCAGTCTTTATACGAGCAGTACTTC. The J gene is TRBJ2-7, the V gene TRBV4-2; the D is unclear. The CDR3 totals 12 residues. The V and J ends lost 3 bases and 4 bases respectively, with 7 bases between them. Germline V CDR1 and CDR2: LGHNA, YNFKEQ.

The chain links TRBV5-1 to TRBJ2-5; maybe TRBD2 (5 bases). The V end lost 4 bases, the J end lost 3 bases, and 19 bases lay between the germline ends. CDR1 is SGHRS and CDR2 is YFSETQ in the germline V gene. CDR3 size: 16 residues. This chain's CDR3 is CASSPRGQNYKETQYF. CDR3 DNA: TGCGCCAGCAGCCCCCGAGGGCAGAATTATAAAGAGACCCAGTACTTC.

V gene TRBV29-1 combines with J gene TRBJ1-1; no clear D gene. Germline V lookup: CDR1 SQVTM, CDR2 ANQGSEA. V shed 6 bases and J shed 8 bases, with 10 bases lying between them. The CDR3 is 10 residues long. In DNA form, the CDR3 reads TGCAGCGTCGACCCCGGGGAAGCTTTCTTT. It codes for CSVDPGEAFF.

The chain has TRBV5-4 and TRBJ2-1; D remains unclear. The CDR3 covers 16 residues. Germline V CDR1 and CDR2: SGHNT, YYREEE (reference sequence). Trimming took off 0 bases at V and 0 bases at J, with 10 bases between the two ends. CDR3 DNA sequence: TGTGCCAGCAGCTTGGCCAGGTTTAGCTCCTACAATGAGCAGTTCTTC. Protein: CASSLARFSSYNEQFF. The whole variable domain, filled in from reference TRBV5-4 and TRBJ2-1, reads ETGVTQSPTHLIKTRGQQVTLRCSSQSGHNTVSWYQQALGQGPQFIFQYYREEENGRGNFPPRFSGLQFPNYSSELNVNALELDDSALYLCASSLARFSSYNEQFFGPGTRLTVL.

Only a few counts were recorded for this clone. The chain has TRBV11-2 and TRBJ1-5; D gene unclear. The germline V gene has CDR1 SGHAT and CDR2 FQNNGV. The CDR3 extends over 16 amino acids. V was trimmed by 0 bases and J by 3 bases, leaving 12 bases between them. In nucleotides, the CDR3 is TGTGCCAGCAGCTTAGATTATGGCCAGATCAATCAGCCCCAGCATTTT. The encoded protein is CASSLDYGQINQPQHF.

V is TRBV5-5 and J is TRBJ1-6; the D is unclear. V gave up 4 bases and J gave up 11 bases, with 16 bases separating them. Per the germline V gene, CDR1 is SGHKS and CDR2 is YYEKEE (reference sequence). This CDR3 has 14 amino acids. CDR3 in DNA: TGTGCCAGCAGCCCGCCAACCCCCCGGGCACCCCTCCACTTT. This gives the protein CASSPPTPRAPLHF.